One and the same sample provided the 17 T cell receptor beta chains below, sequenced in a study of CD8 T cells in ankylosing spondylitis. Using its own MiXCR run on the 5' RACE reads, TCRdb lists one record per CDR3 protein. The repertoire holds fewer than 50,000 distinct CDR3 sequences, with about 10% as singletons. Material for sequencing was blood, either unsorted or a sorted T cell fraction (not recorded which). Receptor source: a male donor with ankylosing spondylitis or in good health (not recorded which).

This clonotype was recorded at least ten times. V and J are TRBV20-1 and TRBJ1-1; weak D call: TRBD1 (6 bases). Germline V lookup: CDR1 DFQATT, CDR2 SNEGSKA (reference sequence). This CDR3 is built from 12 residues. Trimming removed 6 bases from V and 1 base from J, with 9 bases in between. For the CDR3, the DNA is TGCAGTGCCCCGGGACAGAACACTGAAGCTTTCTTT. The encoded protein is CSAPGQNTEAFF.

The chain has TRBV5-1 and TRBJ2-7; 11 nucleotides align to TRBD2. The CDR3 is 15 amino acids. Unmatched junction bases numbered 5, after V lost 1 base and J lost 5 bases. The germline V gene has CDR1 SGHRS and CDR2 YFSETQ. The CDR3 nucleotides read TGCGCCAGCAGCTTGAGAGTAGCGGGGGGGGACGAGCAGTACTTC. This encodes CASSLRVAGGDEQYF. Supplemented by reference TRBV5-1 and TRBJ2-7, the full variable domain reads KAGVTQTPRYLIKTRGQQVTLSCSPISGHRSVSWYQQTPGQGLQFLFEYFSETQRNKGNFPGRFSGRQFSNSRSEMNVSTLELGDSALYLCASSLRVAGGDEQYFGPGTRLTVT.

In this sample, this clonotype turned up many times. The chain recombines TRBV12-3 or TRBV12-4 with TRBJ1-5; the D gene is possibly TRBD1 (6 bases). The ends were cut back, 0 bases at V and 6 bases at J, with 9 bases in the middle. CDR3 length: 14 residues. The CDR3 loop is CASSLAQGGQPQHF. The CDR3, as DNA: TGTGCCAGCAGTTTAGCACAGGGCGGTCAGCCCCAGCATTTT.

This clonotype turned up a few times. The CDR3 bases are TGTGCCAGCAGCCTTCGACCCCGTAGTGATCTGGGGACATACATTCAGTACTTC. It translates to CASSLRPRSDLGTYIQYF. The gene calls are TRBV6-6 and TRBJ2-4; a weak D match, TRBD1 (6 bases). V was clipped by 6 bases and J by 8 bases, with 29 bases between them. The CDR3 loop spans 18 amino acids. Germline CDR1 is MNHNY and CDR2 is SVGAGI (reference sequence).

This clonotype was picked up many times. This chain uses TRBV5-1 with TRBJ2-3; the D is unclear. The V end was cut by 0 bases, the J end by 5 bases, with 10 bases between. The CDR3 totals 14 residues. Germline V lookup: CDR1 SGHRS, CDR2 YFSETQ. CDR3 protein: CASSLVNSQDTQYF. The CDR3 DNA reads TGCGCCAGCAGCTTGGTGAACAGCCAAGATACGCAGTATTTT.

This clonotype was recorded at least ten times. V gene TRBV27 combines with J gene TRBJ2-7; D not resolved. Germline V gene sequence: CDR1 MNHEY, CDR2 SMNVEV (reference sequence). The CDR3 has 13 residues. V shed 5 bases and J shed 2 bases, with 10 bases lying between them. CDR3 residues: CASSAPSTYEQYF. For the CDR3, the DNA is TGTGCCAGCAGTGCCCCGTCCACCTACGAGCAGTACTTC.

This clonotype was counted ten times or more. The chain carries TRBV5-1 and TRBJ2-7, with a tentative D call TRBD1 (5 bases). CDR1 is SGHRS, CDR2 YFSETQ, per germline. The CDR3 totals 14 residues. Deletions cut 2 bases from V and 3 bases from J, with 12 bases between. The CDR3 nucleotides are TGCGCCAGCAGCTTCGCACAGGAGTTCTACGAGCAGTACTTC. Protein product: CASSFAQEFYEQYF. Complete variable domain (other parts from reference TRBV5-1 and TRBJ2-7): KAGVTQTPRYLIKTRGQQVTLSCSPISGHRSVSWYQQTPGQGLQFLFEYFSETQRNKGNFPGRFSGRQFSNSRSEMNVSTLELGDSALYLCASSFAQEFYEQYFGPGTRLTVT.

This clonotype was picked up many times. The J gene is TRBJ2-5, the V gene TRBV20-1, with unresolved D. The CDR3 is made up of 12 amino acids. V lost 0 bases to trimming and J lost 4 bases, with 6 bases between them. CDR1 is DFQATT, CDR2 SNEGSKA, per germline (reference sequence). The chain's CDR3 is CSARDWAETQYF. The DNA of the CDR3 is TGCAGTGCTAGAGATTGGGCAGAGACCCAGTACTTC.

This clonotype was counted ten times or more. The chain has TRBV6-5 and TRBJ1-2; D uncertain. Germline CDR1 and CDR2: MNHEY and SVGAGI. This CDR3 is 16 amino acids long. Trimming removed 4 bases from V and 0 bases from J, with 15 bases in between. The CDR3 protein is CASSWEKSRSNYGYTF. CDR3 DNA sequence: TGTGCCAGCAGTTGGGAGAAGAGCCGGTCTAACTATGGCTACACCTTC.

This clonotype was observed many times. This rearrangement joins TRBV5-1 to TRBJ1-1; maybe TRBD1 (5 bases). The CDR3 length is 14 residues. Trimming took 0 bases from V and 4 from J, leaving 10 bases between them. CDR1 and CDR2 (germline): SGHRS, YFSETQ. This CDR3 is CASSLEAGSTEAFF. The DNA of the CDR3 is TGCGCCAGCAGCTTGGAGGCAGGGTCCACTGAAGCTTTCTTT.

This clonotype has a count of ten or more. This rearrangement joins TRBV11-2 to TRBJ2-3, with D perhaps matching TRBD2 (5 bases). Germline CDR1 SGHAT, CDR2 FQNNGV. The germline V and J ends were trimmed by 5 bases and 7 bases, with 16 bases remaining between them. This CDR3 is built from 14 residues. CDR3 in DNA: TGTGCCAGCAGCCCTGCTTTGACCGGGAATACGCAGTATTTT. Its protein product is CASSPALTGNTQYF.

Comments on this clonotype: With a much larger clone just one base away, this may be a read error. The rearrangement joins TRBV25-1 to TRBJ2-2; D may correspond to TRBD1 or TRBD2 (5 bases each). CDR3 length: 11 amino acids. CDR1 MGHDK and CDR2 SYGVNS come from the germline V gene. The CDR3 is CASRVTGALFF. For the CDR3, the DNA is TGTGCCAGCAGGGTCACCGGGGCGCTGTTTTTT.

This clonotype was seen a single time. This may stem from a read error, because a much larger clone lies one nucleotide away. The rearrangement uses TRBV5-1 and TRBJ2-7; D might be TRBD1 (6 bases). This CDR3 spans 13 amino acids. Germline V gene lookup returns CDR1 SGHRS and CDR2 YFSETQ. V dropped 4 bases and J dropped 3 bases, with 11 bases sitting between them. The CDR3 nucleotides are TGCGCCAGCAGCCGTGGACAGAACTACGAGCAGTACTTC. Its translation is CASSRGQNYEQYF.

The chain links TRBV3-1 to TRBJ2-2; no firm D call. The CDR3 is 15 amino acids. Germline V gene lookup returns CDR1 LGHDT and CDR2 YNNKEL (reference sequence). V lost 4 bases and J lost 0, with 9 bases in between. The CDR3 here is CASSRSATNTGELFF. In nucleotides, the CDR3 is TGTGCCAGCAGCCGGTCAGCAACGAACACCGGGGAGCTGTTTTTT.

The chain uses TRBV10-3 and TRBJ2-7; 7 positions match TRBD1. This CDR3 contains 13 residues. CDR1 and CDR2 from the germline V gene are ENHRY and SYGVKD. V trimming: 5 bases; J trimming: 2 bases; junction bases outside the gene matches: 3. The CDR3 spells CAISRQGAYEQYF. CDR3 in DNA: TGTGCCATCAGTAGGCAGGGGGCCTACGAGCAGTACTTC.

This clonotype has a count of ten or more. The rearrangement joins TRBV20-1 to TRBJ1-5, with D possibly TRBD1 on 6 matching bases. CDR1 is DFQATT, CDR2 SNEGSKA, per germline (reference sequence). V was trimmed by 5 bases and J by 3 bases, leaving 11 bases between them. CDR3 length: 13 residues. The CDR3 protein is CSAWPGANQPQHF. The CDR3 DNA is TGCAGTGCTTGGCCAGGGGCCAATCAGCCCCAGCATTTT.

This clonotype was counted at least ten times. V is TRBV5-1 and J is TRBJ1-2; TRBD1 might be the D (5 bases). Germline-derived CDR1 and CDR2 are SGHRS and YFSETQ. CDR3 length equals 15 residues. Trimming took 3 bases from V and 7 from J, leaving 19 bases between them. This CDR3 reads CASSWGTEAVSGYTF. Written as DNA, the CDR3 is TGCGCCAGCAGCTGGGGGACCGAGGCGGTTAGTGGCTACACCTTC.